Listed below are T cell receptor beta chains from one sample, sequenced in a study of blood T cells in healthy people across ages. Each CDR3 protein is one row after TCRdb ran MiXCR on the 5' RACE reads. The sample shows roughly 1.4 million distinct CDR3 sequences, around 59% of them seen only once. Specimen: blood. The receptor source for this set is a man younger than 35 in good health. The CDR3 runs from the conserved cysteine through the conserved F or W. A D gene is named only where the DNA matches it firmly. Part of the rows lack a size; the others show once, few, many or a class for expanded clones.

abundance	v_gene	j_gene	d_gene	CDR3nt	CDR3aa
.	TRBV4-1	TRBJ1-2	.	TGCGCCAGCAGCCTAACGGCAGGGGGCTACACCTTC	CASSLTAGGYTF
.	TRBV7-2	TRBJ1-4	.	TGTGCCAGCAGCCTCACACGAACCCTCGGGGAAAAACTGTTTTTT	CASSLTRTLGEKLFF
.	TRBV7-8	TRBJ1-1	.	TGTGCCAGCAGCTCTGGGACACCAGACACTGAAGCTTTCTTT	CASSSGTPDTEAFF
.	TRBV7-9	TRBJ2-7	TRBD1	TGTGCCAGCTCGACAGGGATCCACGAGCAGTACTTC	CASSTGIHEQYF
.	TRBV19	TRBJ1-1	.	TGTGCCAGCCGGGCCCGGGGGTCGGCCACTGAAGCTTTCTTT	CASRARGSATEAFF
.	TRBV20-1	TRBJ1-2	.	TGCAGTGCTCAGGTAGTCTATGGCTACACCTTC	CSAQVVYGYTF
.	TRBV6-1	TRBJ2-3	TRBD2	TGTGCCAGCAGTGTCCTAGCGGGGGGCATCTATACGCAGTATTTT	CASSVLAGGIYTQYF
.	TRBV7-9	TRBJ2-1	TRBD2	TGTGCCAGCAGCTTTGGGACTAGCGGGATGGGGAATGAGCAGTTCTTC	CASSFGTSGMGNEQFF
few	TRBV7-9	TRBJ1-2	TRBD1	TGTGCCAGCAGCCCTCCGGACAGGGACTATGGCTACACCTTC	CASSPPDRDYGYTF
.	TRBV5-1	TRBJ2-6	.	TGCGCCAGCAGCTTAGGAAACGTTTCTGGGGCCAACGTCCTGACTTTC	CASSLGNVSGANVLTF
.	TRBV6-1	TRBJ1-2	.	TGTGCCAGCGCGGGACAACCCACCAGCTATGGCTACACCTTC	CASAGQPTSYGYTF
.	TRBV10-3	TRBJ2-2	TRBD1	TGTGCCATCAGAGAGACAGGGGGTAACACCGGGGAGCTGTTTTTT	CAIRETGGNTGELFF
few	TRBV27	TRBJ2-7	.	TGTGCCAGCACTAGGTACGGAGGTTACGAGCAGTACTTC	CASTRYGGYEQYF
few	TRBV10-1	TRBJ2-7	TRBD2	TGCGCCAGCAGTCCTAGCGGACACGAGCAGTACTTC	CASSPSGHEQYF
few	TRBV20-1	TRBJ2-1	.	TGCAGTGCTAGGCGCTGGGCCGCTGGCAATGAGCAGTTCTTC	CSARRWAAGNEQFF
few	TRBV21-1	TRBJ2-7	.	TGTGCCAGCAGCAAAATCGTCGGACAGGGCTACGAGCAGTACTTC	CASSKIVGQGYEQYF
few	TRBV7-9	TRBJ2-5	TRBD1	TGTGCCAGCAGCTTAATCGACAGGGAAAAAGAGACCCAGTACTTC	CASSLIDREKETQYF
.	TRBV20-1	TRBJ1-1	.	TGCAGTGGAAACAGGCAGAACACTGAAGCTTTCTTT	CSGNRQNTEAFF
.	TRBV15	TRBJ2-3	.	TGTGCCACCGAACAAGACCATGGGGGAGATACGCAGTATTTT	CATEQDHGGDTQYF
few	TRBV20-1	TRBJ1-2	TRBD1	TGCAGTGCTAGAGGGGGACAGGGGGCCGGCTACACCTTC	CSARGGQGAGYTF
.	TRBV12-3/TRBV12-4	TRBJ2-2	TRBD1	TGTGCCAGCACCATTAACCGGGACAGTGGACCAGCCGGGGAGCTGTTTTTT	CASTINRDSGPAGELFF
.	TRBV10-1	TRBJ2-2	TRBD1	TGCGCCAGCGGGAGGACAGGGTACACCGGGGAGCTGTTTTTT	CASGRTGYTGELFF
.	TRBV21-1	TRBJ2-3	.	TGTGCCAGCAGCAACTCGGCCAGCGGGGCCGGGGATACGCAGTATTTT	CASSNSASGAGDTQYF
few	TRBV20-1	TRBJ2-7	TRBD1	TGCAGTGCTCGCGGGACAGGGCCTTCCTACGAGCAGTACTTC	CSARGTGPSYEQYF
few	TRBV12-3/TRBV12-4	TRBJ1-4	.	TGTGCCACTCGAGATGCGGGCGATGGTGAAAAACTGTTTTTT	CATRDAGDGEKLFF
.	TRBV10-3	TRBJ2-3	TRBD2	TGTGCCATCACTCCGACTAGCGGCACAGATACGCAGTATTTT	CAITPTSGTDTQYF
few	TRBV9	TRBJ1-2	.	TGTGCCAGCAGCGCTAGTAACGGCTATGGCTACACCTTC	CASSASNGYGYTF
few	TRBV4-1	TRBJ2-7	TRBD1	TGCGCCAGCAGCCAAGACGGGACAGGGACTGACGAGCAGTACTTC	CASSQDGTGTDEQYF
once	TRBV30	TRBJ1-1	TRBD1	TGTGCCCGCGACAGGGCAAACACTGAAGCTTTCTTT	CARDRANTEAFF
few	TRBV18	TRBJ2-7	.	TGTGCCAGCTCACGGGAGACTAGGGCCGAGCAGTACTTC	CASSRETRAEQYF
once	TRBV5-1	TRBJ2-7	TRBD1	TGCGCCAGCAGCTTGGCCACAAGACAGGGAACTAGTTCCCACGAGCAGTACTTC	CASSLATRQGTSSHEQYF
.	TRBV7-2	TRBJ2-5	.	TGCGCCAGCAGCTTGGGTGGGTACAAAGCCCAAGAGACCCAGTACTTC	CASSLGGYKAQETQYF
many	TRBV27	TRBJ2-7	.	TGTGCCAGCAGTTTATCGTCGGGCTACGAGCAGTACTTC	CASSLSSGYEQYF
.	TRBV7-6	TRBJ2-7	.	TGTGCCAGCAGCTTAGAGGTGGGGCGGGGTTACGAGCAGTACTTC	CASSLEVGRGYEQYF
few	TRBV12-3/TRBV12-4	TRBJ2-2	TRBD2	TGTGCCAGCAGCCCGGGACTAGCGGGAATGTACTACACCGGGGAGCTGTTTTTT	CASSPGLAGMYYTGELFF
.	TRBV20-1	TRBJ1-1	.	TGCAGTGCTAGAGAAACGATGAACACTGAAGCTTTCTTT	CSARETMNTEAFF
.	TRBV11-2	TRBJ2-5	.	TGTGCCAGCAGCTCGCACCGAGAGACCCAGTACTTC	CASSSHRETQYF
.	TRBV28	TRBJ2-7	TRBD1	TGTGCCAGCAGCCTGGGACAGGGGGTCCACTACGAGCAGTACTTC	CASSLGQGVHYEQYF
.	TRBV6-5	TRBJ1-1	.	TGTGCCAGCAGTACCGGACAGCATGAAGCTTTCTTT	CASSTGQHEAFF
few	TRBV29-1	TRBJ1-1	.	TGCAGCGTTGCTGAGACAGCTGAAGCTTTCTTT	CSVAETAEAFF
.	TRBV9	TRBJ1-6	.	TGTGCCAGCAGCGTAGGGCAGGCCACCTCACCCCTCCACTTT	CASSVGQATSPLHF
.	TRBV12-5	TRBJ2-5	.	TGTGCTAGTGGTTTTGGACCGAGGGGCGTTGAGACCCAGTACTTC	CASGFGPRGVETQYF
.	TRBV25-1	TRBJ2-7	.	TGTGCCAGCAGTGAACATCTCTTGGACTCCTACGAGCAGTACTTC	CASSEHLLDSYEQYF
.	TRBV4-1	TRBJ2-5	TRBD2	TGCGCCAGCAGCCCTTGGGGGGGGGGGGACCAAGAGACCCAGTACTTC	CASSPWGGGDQETQYF
.	TRBV18	TRBJ2-5	TRBD1	TGTGCCAGCTCACTTCAATCGGCGGACAGGGGTTTCGGAGAGACCCAGTACTTC	CASSLQSADRGFGETQYF
.	TRBV20-1	TRBJ2-4	TRBD1	TGCAGTGCCACCCAGAGACAGGGATCTTGGAACATTCAGTACTTC	CSATQRQGSWNIQYF
.	TRBV2	TRBJ2-1	TRBD1	TGTGCCAGCAGCCGGGACAGGGGGTATTCCAATGAGCAGTTCTTC	CASSRDRGYSNEQFF
.	TRBV29-1	TRBJ1-5	TRBD1	TGCAGCGTGGGACAGCTCAATCAGCCCCAGCATTTT	CSVGQLNQPQHF
few	TRBV2	TRBJ2-5	.	TGTGCCAGCAATCCACAGGGCGCCTTCCAAGAGACCCAGTACTTC	CASNPQGAFQETQYF
once	TRBV25-1	TRBJ2-7	TRBD2	TGTGCCAGCAGTGGGCCGACTAGCGGGGTATACGAGCAGTACTTC	CASSGPTSGVYEQYF
few	TRBV15	TRBJ2-3	.	TGTGCCACCAGCAGAGACACAGCGGGTCTCACAGATACGCAGTATTTT	CATSRDTAGLTDTQYF
few	TRBV7-7	TRBJ2-1	TRBD2	TGTGCCAGCAGCTTATCTCTTACTAGCGGGGGACGCAATGAGCAGTTCTTC	CASSLSLTSGGRNEQFF
.	TRBV2	TRBJ2-1	.	TGTGCCAGCAGTACTTTTGAGACTAGAAGGAGGGATGAGCAGTTCTTC	CASSTFETRRRDEQFF
.	TRBV28	TRBJ2-7	.	TGTGCCAGCAGTTTGGGTATGTACGAGCAGTACTTC	CASSLGMYEQYF
.	TRBV6-5	TRBJ2-7	TRBD1	TGTGCCAGCAGAACTACCGGGACAGTCTCCTACGAGCAGTACTTC	CASRTTGTVSYEQYF
many	TRBV4-1	TRBJ2-7	TRBD2	TGCGCCAGCAGCCTTCTCGGCGGGGGAGCCTACGAGCAGTACTTC	CASSLLGGGAYEQYF
few	TRBV5-1	TRBJ2-7	TRBD2	TGCGCCAGCAGCTTGCGAGGTGCGGGGGGCTCCTACGAGCAGTACTTC	CASSLRGAGGSYEQYF
.	TRBV7-9	TRBJ1-2	.	TGTGCCAGCAGCCCCCAGGGAGGGGTCTATGGCTACACCTTC	CASSPQGGVYGYTF
.	TRBV28	TRBJ1-5	.	TGTGCCAGCAGTCCCGGGCTTGGGGGACAGCCCCAGCATTTT	CASSPGLGGQPQHF